The rows below give T cell receptor beta chains drawn from one sample of a study of cytomegalovirus exposure and HLA in healthy donors. Measured with immunoSEQ multiplex PCR; TCRdb has only the in-frame clones, and not every one. Of 100,000 or so clones listed, 75% were seen once; the top ten hold 1% to 1.5%. The sample consisted of PBMCs. These receptors all come from a man aged 40-49 years in good health and CMV-seronegative. Each CDR3 is given with its conserved first and last residue. The D gene is left open where the match is weak. Clone size appears in some rows only: once, few, many, or a class for an expanded clone.

V gene: TRBV5-5; D gene: -; J gene: TRBJ2-7; clone size: -; CDR3 DNA: TGTGCCAGCAGCTTCGGGATAACATACGAGCAGTACTTC; CDR3 protein: CASSFGITYEQYF
V gene: TRBV29-1; D gene: TRBD1; J gene: TRBJ1-4; clone size: many; CDR3 DNA: TGCAGCGTTGGGAGTAGGCAGGGGGACGAAAAACTGTTTTTT; CDR3 protein: CSVGSRQGDEKLFF
V gene: TRBV6-5; D gene: -; J gene: TRBJ2-7; clone size: -; CDR3 DNA: TGTGCCAGCAGTTACTTCGCGGCAAACTACGAGCAGTACTTC; CDR3 protein: CASSYFAANYEQYF
V gene: TRBV6-4; D gene: TRBD2; J gene: TRBJ2-3; clone size: -; CDR3 DNA: TGTGCCAGCAGTGACTTAGCGGGGGAGGGCACAGATACGCAGTATTTT; CDR3 protein: CASSDLAGEGTDTQYF
V gene: TRBV7-8; D gene: -; J gene: TRBJ1-4; clone size: -; CDR3 DNA: TGTGCCAGCAGCCCCGACACGGCCGCGACTAATGAAAAACTGTTTTTT; CDR3 protein: CASSPDTAATNEKLFF
V gene: TRBV5-8; D gene: TRBD1; J gene: TRBJ1-3; clone size: -; CDR3 DNA: TGTGCCAGCAGCACCGGACAGGGACACACCATATATTTT; CDR3 protein: CASSTGQGHTIYF
V gene: TRBV30; D gene: -; J gene: TRBJ1-4; clone size: -; CDR3 DNA: TGTGCCTGGAGTGTCCAGGTTAATGAAAAACTGTTTTTT; CDR3 protein: CAWSVQVNEKLFF
V gene: TRBV6-5; D gene: -; J gene: TRBJ2-3; clone size: many; CDR3 DNA: TGTGCCAGCAGTTACCGGCGGATTAGCACAGATACGCAGTATTTT; CDR3 protein: CASSYRRISTDTQYF
V gene: TRBV11-2; D gene: -; J gene: TRBJ2-3; clone size: -; CDR3 DNA: TGTGCCAGCAGCTTAGTTCGGTCTAGCACAGATACGCAGTATTTT; CDR3 protein: CASSLVRSSTDTQYF
V gene: TRBV9; D gene: -; J gene: TRBJ2-1; clone size: -; CDR3 DNA: TGTGCCAGCAGCGTAGGTGGCTCCCCGGGGAATGAGCAGTTCTTC; CDR3 protein: CASSVGGSPGNEQFF
V gene: TRBV2; D gene: -; J gene: TRBJ2-1; clone size: -; CDR3 DNA: TGTGCCAGCAGTGAGGGGGGATCGGCTGCCTACAATGAGCAGTTCTTC; CDR3 protein: CASSEGGSAAYNEQFF
V gene: TRBV15; D gene: -; J gene: TRBJ2-2; clone size: -; CDR3 DNA: TGTGCCACTCCGGACTTGAACACCGGGGAGCTGTTTTTT; CDR3 protein: CATPDLNTGELFF
V gene: TRBV5-4; D gene: -; J gene: TRBJ1-1; clone size: -; CDR3 DNA: TGTGCCAGCAGCAAGGACTTCGTGGTAAACACTGAAGCTTTCTTT; CDR3 protein: CASSKDFVVNTEAFF
V gene: TRBV25-1; D gene: -; J gene: TRBJ1-2; clone size: few; CDR3 DNA: TGTGCCAGCAGCCCCTCGGGGGGGCGAAGCTATGGCTACACCTTC; CDR3 protein: CASSPSGGRSYGYTF
V gene: TRBV25-1; D gene: -; J gene: TRBJ1-4; clone size: once; CDR3 DNA: TGTGCCAGCACTACAGGGTTGGAAAATGAAAAACTGTTTTTT; CDR3 protein: CASTTGLENEKLFF
V gene: TRBV6-5; D gene: -; J gene: TRBJ2-7; clone size: few; CDR3 DNA: TGTGCCAGCAGTTACTCGTACCTTACAGGGCCCGAGCAGTACTTC; CDR3 protein: CASSYSYLTGPEQYF
V gene: TRBV5-4; D gene: TRBD2; J gene: TRBJ2-3; clone size: -; CDR3 DNA: TGTGCCAGCAGCCGAGATCCTAGCGGGGGAGTGCGGACGCAGTATTTT; CDR3 protein: CASSRDPSGGVRTQYF
V gene: TRBV6-1; D gene: -; J gene: TRBJ2-7; clone size: -; CDR3 DNA: TGTGCCAGCAGGGCACTAGCTTACGAGCAGTACTTC; CDR3 protein: CASRALAYEQYF
V gene: TRBV4-1; D gene: TRBD2; J gene: TRBJ2-1; clone size: -; CDR3 DNA: TGCGCCAGCAGCCAAGGAACTAGCGGGGCCAGCTCCTACAATGAGCAGTTCTTC; CDR3 protein: CASSQGTSGASSYNEQFF
V gene: TRBV5-4; D gene: -; J gene: TRBJ1-2; clone size: -; CDR3 DNA: TGTGCCAGCAGCTGGTGGATATCGCGGCTGAATAACTATGGCTACACCTTC; CDR3 protein: CASSWWISRLNNYGYTF
V gene: TRBV4-2; D gene: TRBD2; J gene: TRBJ2-7; clone size: once; CDR3 DNA: TGTGCCAGCAGCCAAGATGTGGCTAGCGGGATTCACGAGCAGTACTTC; CDR3 protein: CASSQDVASGIHEQYF
V gene: TRBV7-9; D gene: TRBD1; J gene: TRBJ2-7; clone size: -; CDR3 DNA: TGTGCCAGCAGCTCCCGGGACAGACACTCCTACGAGCAGTACTTC; CDR3 protein: CASSSRDRHSYEQYF
V gene: TRBV4-2; D gene: -; J gene: TRBJ2-1; clone size: -; CDR3 DNA: TGTGCCAGCAGCCAAGCTGGGCAGTTATTTTACAATGAGCAGTTCTTC; CDR3 protein: CASSQAGQLFYNEQFF
V gene: TRBV7-7; D gene: -; J gene: TRBJ2-3; clone size: -; CDR3 DNA: TGTGCTAGCAGCTTAGGATTAGAGGATACGCAGTATTTT; CDR3 protein: CASSLGLEDTQYF
V gene: TRBV7-9; D gene: -; J gene: TRBJ2-1; clone size: once; CDR3 DNA: TGTGCCAGCAGCTTAGCTGGATTGACAGATAAATACAATGAGCAGTTCTTC; CDR3 protein: CASSLAGLTDKYNEQFF
V gene: TRBV4-1; D gene: TRBD2; J gene: TRBJ2-5; clone size: -; CDR3 DNA: TGCGCCAGCAGCGGGGGTCTAGCGGGACGAGAGACCCAGTACTTC; CDR3 protein: CASSGGLAGRETQYF
V gene: TRBV6-1; D gene: -; J gene: TRBJ2-7; clone size: -; CDR3 DNA: TGTGCCAGCAGTGAAGCGCGACAGATCTACGAGCAGTACTTC; CDR3 protein: CASSEARQIYEQYF
V gene: TRBV4-1; D gene: TRBD2; J gene: TRBJ2-7; clone size: -; CDR3 DNA: TGCGCCAGCAGCACCCCAGGGGGACTAGCGGGAGATTGGAACGACGAGCAGTACTTC; CDR3 protein: CASSTPGGLAGDWNDEQYF
V gene: TRBV19; D gene: TRBD2; J gene: TRBJ2-1; clone size: -; CDR3 DNA: TGTGCCAGTAGTATAGAAGCTAGCGGGGGCTTCAGCTCCTACAATGAGCAGTTCTTC; CDR3 protein: CASSIEASGGFSSYNEQFF
V gene: TRBV6-1; D gene: -; J gene: TRBJ2-7; clone size: few; CDR3 DNA: TGTGCCAGCAGCGACTTGGGACTTATAGCCTACGAGCAGTACTTC; CDR3 protein: CASSDLGLIAYEQYF
V gene: TRBV2; D gene: -; J gene: TRBJ1-1; clone size: -; CDR3 DNA: TGTGCCAGCAGTGAGGGAGGGACTGAAGCTTTCTTT; CDR3 protein: CASSEGGTEAFF
V gene: TRBV30; D gene: -; J gene: TRBJ1-2; clone size: few; CDR3 DNA: TGTGCCTGGAGTGCTTTGCGGGACTATGGCTACACCTTC; CDR3 protein: CAWSALRDYGYTF
V gene: TRBV15; D gene: -; J gene: TRBJ1-2; clone size: -; CDR3 DNA: TGTGCCACCAGCAGAGATCAGGCCTATGGCTACACCTTC; CDR3 protein: CATSRDQAYGYTF
V gene: TRBV30; D gene: -; J gene: TRBJ2-2; clone size: -; CDR3 DNA: TGTGCCTCCCCCGGGGCTCGCGGGGTGAACACCGGGGAGCTGTTTTTT; CDR3 protein: CASPGARGVNTGELFF
V gene: TRBV19; D gene: -; J gene: TRBJ2-4; clone size: few; CDR3 DNA: TGTGCCAGTAGTATTTTAACAGGAAACATTCAGTACTTC; CDR3 protein: CASSILTGNIQYF
V gene: TRBV5-1; D gene: TRBD2; J gene: TRBJ2-3; clone size: -; CDR3 DNA: TGCGCCAGCAGCTGGGGACTAGCGGCAAGCACAGATACGCAGTATTTT; CDR3 protein: CASSWGLAASTDTQYF
V gene: TRBV5-1; D gene: TRBD1; J gene: TRBJ2-7; clone size: -; CDR3 DNA: TGCGCCAGCAGCCAGACAGGGACAGGGAGCTCCTACGAGCAGTACTTC; CDR3 protein: CASSQTGTGSSYEQYF
V gene: TRBV10-3; D gene: -; J gene: TRBJ1-1; clone size: -; CDR3 DNA: TGTGCCATCAGGACTCACGGGGCGCGGGGCACTGAAGCTTTCTTT; CDR3 protein: CAIRTHGARGTEAFF
V gene: TRBV19; D gene: -; J gene: TRBJ1-4; clone size: few; CDR3 DNA: TGTGCCAGTAGTATAGTGGCTCAGGGCAATGAAAAACTGTTTTTT; CDR3 protein: CASSIVAQGNEKLFF
V gene: TRBV4-1; D gene: TRBD1; J gene: TRBJ1-5; clone size: -; CDR3 DNA: TGCGCCAGCAGCCAAGGGATGGGACAGAGGAATCAGCCCCAGCATTTT; CDR3 protein: CASSQGMGQRNQPQHF
V gene: TRBV30; D gene: -; J gene: TRBJ1-5; clone size: -; CDR3 DNA: TGTGCCTGGAGTGTTCAGGGAAGCAATCAGCCCCAGCATTTT; CDR3 protein: CAWSVQGSNQPQHF
V gene: TRBV2; D gene: -; J gene: TRBJ2-5; clone size: -; CDR3 DNA: TGTGCCAGCAGTGAAGGAGGGATGGGGACCCAGTACTTC; CDR3 protein: CASSEGGMGTQYF
V gene: TRBV5-1; D gene: -; J gene: TRBJ2-2; clone size: -; CDR3 DNA: TGCGCCAGCATCTCCTCTAGCGCGAAAAACACCGGGGAGCTGTTTTTT; CDR3 protein: CASISSSAKNTGELFF